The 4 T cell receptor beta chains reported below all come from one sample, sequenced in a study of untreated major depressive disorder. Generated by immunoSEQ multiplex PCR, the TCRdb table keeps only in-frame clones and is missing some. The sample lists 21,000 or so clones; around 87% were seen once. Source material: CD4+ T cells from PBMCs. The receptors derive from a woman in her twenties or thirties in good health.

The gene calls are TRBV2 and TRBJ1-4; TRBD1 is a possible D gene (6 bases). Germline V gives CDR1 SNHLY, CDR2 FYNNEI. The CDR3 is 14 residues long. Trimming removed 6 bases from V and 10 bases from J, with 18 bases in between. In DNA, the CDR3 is TGTGCCAGCAGAGCTGACGGAGGGGGGGGAAAACTGTTTTTT. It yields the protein CASRADGGGGKLFF.

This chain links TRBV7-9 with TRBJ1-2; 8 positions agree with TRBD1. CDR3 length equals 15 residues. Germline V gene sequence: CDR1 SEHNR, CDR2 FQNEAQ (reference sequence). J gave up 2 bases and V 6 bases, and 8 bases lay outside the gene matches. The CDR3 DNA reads TGTGCCAGCAGTATCATTGGACAGGGCAACTATGGCTACACCTTC. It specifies CASSIIGQGNYGYTF.

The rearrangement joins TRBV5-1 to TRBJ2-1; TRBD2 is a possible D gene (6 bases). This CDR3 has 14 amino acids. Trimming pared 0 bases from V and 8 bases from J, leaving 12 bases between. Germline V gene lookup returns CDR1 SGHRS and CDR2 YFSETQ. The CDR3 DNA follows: TGCGCCAGCAGCTTGGGTCTAGCGACCGATGAGCAGTTCTTC. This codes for CASSLGLATDEQFF.

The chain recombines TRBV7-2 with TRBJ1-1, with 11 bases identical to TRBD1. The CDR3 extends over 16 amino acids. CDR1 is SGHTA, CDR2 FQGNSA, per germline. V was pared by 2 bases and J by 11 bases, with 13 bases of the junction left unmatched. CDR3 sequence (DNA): TGTGCCAGCAGCTTAAGGTCGGGACAGGGGGAGAGAGGTGCTTTCTTT. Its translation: CASSLRSGQGERGAFF.